This T cell receptor (beta chain) comes out of a study of PD-1 blockade in mismatch repair-deficient tumors. About the research overall: Enrolled about 2012-2016, patients had progressing, pretreated mismatch repair-deficient cancers of around twelve types. Findings and caveats of the study: Tumor-resident clones, often absent from pretreatment blood, expanded after pembrolizumab and then contracted.

This CDR3 contains 15 residues. Germline V gene lookup returns CDR1 GTSNPN and CDR2 SVGIG (reference sequence). Note on this clone: Its antigen is unidentified. Relative to the germline gene, one junction end is altered; a read error may explain this.

TCRdb's table, derived via immunoSEQ multiplex PCR, lists solely in-frame clones and lacks some. Of roughly 10,000 clones listed, around 88% are singletons. Time point denoted: approximately nine-day in vitro stimulation with candidate neoantigen peptide 2. Several ELISpot-reactive neoantigen peptides each drove a roughly ten-day in vitro stimulation. V is TRBV30 and J is TRBJ2-2; possible D gene TRBD2, 5 bases. This clonotype originated in an adult with mismatch repair-deficient cancer. The sequenced sample was cells cultured in vitro, obtained from a patient treated with pembrolizumab. CDR3: CAWSVLLGNAGELFF. The CDR3, as DNA: TGTGCCTGGAGTGTACTTCTCGGGAACGCCGGGGAGCTGTTTTTT.